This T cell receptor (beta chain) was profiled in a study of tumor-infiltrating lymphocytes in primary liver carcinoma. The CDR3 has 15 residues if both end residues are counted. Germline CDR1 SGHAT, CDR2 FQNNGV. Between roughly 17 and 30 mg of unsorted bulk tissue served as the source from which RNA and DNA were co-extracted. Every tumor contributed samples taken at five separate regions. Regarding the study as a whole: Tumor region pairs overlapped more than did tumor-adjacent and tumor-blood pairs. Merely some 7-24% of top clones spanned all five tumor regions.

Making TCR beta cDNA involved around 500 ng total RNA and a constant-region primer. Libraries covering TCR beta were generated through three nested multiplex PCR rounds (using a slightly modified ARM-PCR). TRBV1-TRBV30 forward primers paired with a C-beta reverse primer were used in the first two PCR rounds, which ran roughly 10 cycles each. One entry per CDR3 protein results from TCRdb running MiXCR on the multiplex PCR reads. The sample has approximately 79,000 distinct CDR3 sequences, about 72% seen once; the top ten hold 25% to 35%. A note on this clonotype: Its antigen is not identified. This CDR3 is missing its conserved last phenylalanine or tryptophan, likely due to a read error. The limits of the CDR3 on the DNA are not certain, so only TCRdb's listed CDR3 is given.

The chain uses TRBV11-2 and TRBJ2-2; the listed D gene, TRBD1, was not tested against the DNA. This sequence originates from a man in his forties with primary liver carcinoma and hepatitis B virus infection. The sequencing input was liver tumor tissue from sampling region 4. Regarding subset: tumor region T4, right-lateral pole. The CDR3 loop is CASSLVGRGTGKLLS.